This T cell receptor (beta chain) was recovered during a study of blood T cell repertoires in COVID-19. About the study: Acute and convalescent COVID-19 specimens originated in the United States, Italy and Spain. Nucleic acid was either cDNA or gDNA, and it came from T cells, B-cell-depleted T cells, or PBMCs.

CDR1 and CDR2 from the germline V gene are SGDLS and YYNGEE. V gave up 2 bases and J gave up 0 bases, with 8 bases separating them. The CDR3 extends over 15 amino acids. Methods used by the authors: Researchers report that nucleated cell counts were estimated from reference gene primer amplification. The table came from immunoSEQ multiplex PCR; TCRdb's copy has only in-frame clones and leaves some out. V, J and clone size derive from that table, while D and trimming were established from the DNA sequence. The sample has roughly 440,000 clones, approximately 90% seen once. Patients at the Seattle site were enrolled during active infection and followed longitudinally. As regards this clone: Other DNA sequences in this sample translate to the same CDR3.

This sequence joins TRBV9 and TRBJ2-2; tentative D call: TRBD2 (5 bases). Sequenced material: peripheral blood. The clonotype was recovered from a woman aged 50 to 65 with COVID-19, enrolled during active disease. In DNA form, the CDR3 reads TGTGCCAGCAGCGTCGGAGGATCGAACACCGGGGAGCTGTTTTTT. Amino acids: CASSVGGSNTGELFF.